These T cell receptor beta chains were read from a single sample in a study of T cells in Graves' hyperthyroidism and ophthalmopathy. From the multiplex PCR reads, TCRdb called clonotypes with MiXCR, one entry per CDR3 protein. The sample holds some 690,000 distinct CDR3 sequences, 17% seen once. The sequenced sample was blood. The origin of the receptors is a man aged 50 to 59 with Graves' hyperthyroidism. CDR3s include the opening cysteine and the closing phenylalanine or tryptophan. Each record gives: CDR3 length, J gene, V gene, D gene, CDR3 protein. The D gene is left open where the match is weak.

CDR3 length: 14
J gene: TRBJ1-1
V gene: TRBV28
D gene: .
CDR3 protein: CASSFYRESVEAFF

CDR3 length: 14
J gene: TRBJ2-5
V gene: TRBV19
D gene: .
CDR3 protein: CASSMTTGQETQYF

CDR3 length: 14
J gene: TRBJ2-3
V gene: TRBV18
D gene: .
CDR3 protein: CASSPPYSTDTQYF

CDR3 length: 18
J gene: TRBJ1-3
V gene: TRBV20-1
D gene: .
CDR3 protein: CSARDGRGVTSSGNTIYF

CDR3 length: 15
J gene: TRBJ2-5
V gene: TRBV20-1
D gene: TRBD2
CDR3 protein: CSARDGLAGQETQYF

CDR3 length: 21
J gene: TRBJ2-6
V gene: TRBV13
D gene: .
CDR3 protein: CASSRVGSEGGPGSGANVLTF

CDR3 length: 13
J gene: TRBJ2-2
V gene: TRBV18
D gene: .
CDR3 protein: CASSPSTTGELFF

CDR3 length: 16
J gene: TRBJ2-3
V gene: TRBV28
D gene: TRBD2
CDR3 protein: CASSFRGEAAPDTQYF

CDR3 length: 19
J gene: TRBJ2-2
V gene: TRBV19
D gene: TRBD2
CDR3 protein: CASRAGDPLKVPNTGELFF

CDR3 length: 13
J gene: TRBJ2-7
V gene: TRBV29-1
D gene: TRBD2
CDR3 protein: CSVEGTTVNEQYF

CDR3 length: 16
J gene: TRBJ2-7
V gene: TRBV5-1
D gene: .
CDR3 protein: CASSFTGQGLLYEQYF

CDR3 length: 13
J gene: TRBJ2-1
V gene: TRBV27
D gene: .
CDR3 protein: CASIGGIYNEQFF

CDR3 length: 13
J gene: TRBJ2-7
V gene: TRBV6-2/TRBV6-3
D gene: TRBD1
CDR3 protein: CASSHRGTYEQYF

CDR3 length: 13
J gene: TRBJ2-7
V gene: TRBV28
D gene: .
CDR3 protein: CASSLYRSYEQYF

CDR3 length: 13
J gene: TRBJ1-1
V gene: TRBV27
D gene: .
CDR3 protein: CASRRQSETEAFF

CDR3 length: 16
J gene: TRBJ2-4
V gene: TRBV4-1
D gene: .
CDR3 protein: CASSQASSATQNIQYF

CDR3 length: 13
J gene: TRBJ2-1
V gene: TRBV30
D gene: TRBD1
CDR3 protein: CAWRGTGGNEQFF

CDR3 length: 15
J gene: TRBJ1-6
V gene: TRBV15
D gene: .
CDR3 protein: CATSAVGTGYSPLHF

CDR3 length: 16
J gene: TRBJ2-3
V gene: TRBV6-5
D gene: .
CDR3 protein: CASSYKGQWGVTTQYF

CDR3 length: 12
J gene: TRBJ2-5
V gene: TRBV29-1
D gene: .
CDR3 protein: CSVDIAGETQYF

CDR3 length: 19
J gene: TRBJ2-1
V gene: TRBV7-8
D gene: .
CDR3 protein: CASSSQDKTLGVSRNEQFF

CDR3 length: 15
J gene: TRBJ1-6
V gene: TRBV11-2
D gene: .
CDR3 protein: CASSLDQGYNSPLHF

CDR3 length: 14
J gene: TRBJ2-6
V gene: TRBV10-3
D gene: .
CDR3 protein: CASLPGAGANVLTF

CDR3 length: 16
J gene: TRBJ1-3
V gene: TRBV11-2
D gene: .
CDR3 protein: CASSLRRGSSVNTIYF

CDR3 length: 12
J gene: TRBJ2-3
V gene: TRBV27
D gene: .
CDR3 protein: CASEFKGDTQYF

CDR3 length: 17
J gene: TRBJ2-1
V gene: TRBV12-3/TRBV12-4
D gene: .
CDR3 protein: CASSLALQAPFVNEQFF

CDR3 length: 16
J gene: TRBJ1-5
V gene: TRBV20-1
D gene: TRBD1
CDR3 protein: CSASDRGPNSNQPQHF

CDR3 length: 16
J gene: TRBJ1-1
V gene: TRBV28
D gene: .
CDR3 protein: CASSLGGVRTNTEAFF